The 7 T cell receptor beta chains reported below all come from one sample, sequenced in a study of blood T cells in healthy people across ages. A J-beta primer mix and a sample-barcoded 5' primer were used in a second PCR of roughly 7 to 12 cycles. TCRdb re-called the 5' RACE reads through MiXCR, storing one row per CDR3 protein. The sample contains more than 750,000 distinct CDR3 sequences, almost 30% of which appear only once. This sample was also put to use in a study of T cells of mothers and their children.

The sequencing sample was made of blood. The receptors shown here come from a woman aged 40 to 50 in good health.

This rearrangement joins TRBV12-3 or TRBV12-4 to TRBJ2-5, with D perhaps TRBD1 (5 bases). V was pared by 6 bases and J by 1 base, with 21 bases between. CDR3 length: 17 amino acids. The CDR3 bases are TGTGCCAGCAGGGTTGGTCGGACACTGGAACCCCAAGAGACCCAGTACTTC. Encoded protein: CASRVGRTLEPQETQYF.

The genes are TRBV20-1 and TRBJ2-1; 10 nucleotides agree with TRBD2. CDR3 length equals 15 residues. V lost 5 bases to trimming and J lost 1 base; unmatched junction nucleotides: 5. Germline CDR1 and CDR2: DFQATT and SNEGSKA (reference sequence). CDR3 loop: CSAHSGGLSYNEQFF. The CDR3 region has the DNA TGCAGTGCTCATAGCGGGGGGTTGTCCTACAATGAGCAGTTCTTC.

This clonotype was counted many times. The V call is TRBV12-3 or TRBV12-4, the J call TRBJ1-1; 8 positions agree with TRBD1. The CDR3 runs 14 residues. The V gene end was trimmed by 5 bases and the J gene end by 3 bases; junction bases not matched to a gene: 5. The CDR3 spells CASSSQGAYTEAFF. CDR3 DNA: TGTGCCAGCAGTAGTCAGGGGGCTTACACTGAAGCTTTCTTT.

This clonotype has a handful of counts. This chain uses TRBV29-1 with TRBJ1-2, with a tentative D call TRBD1 (5 bases). The CDR3 sequence is 12 residues long. The V end lost 7 bases, the J end lost 4 bases, and 13 bases lay between the germline ends. The germline V gene encodes CDR1 SQVTM and CDR2 ANQGSEA. The CDR3 nucleotides are TGCAGCGATCTCGGGGCGGCCTATGGCTACACCTTC. This gives the protein CSDLGAAYGYTF. The entire variable domain, with the rest obtained from reference TRBV29-1 and TRBJ1-2, is as follows: SAVISQKPSRDICQRGTSLTIQCQVDSQVTMMFWYRQQPGQSLTLIATANQGSEATYESGFVIDKFPISRPNLTFSTLTVSNMSPEDSSIYLCSDLGAAYGYTFGSGTRLTVV.

This sequence joins TRBV19 and TRBJ1-2; the match to TRBD1 covers 7 bases. V was pared by 3 bases and J by 4 bases, with 5 bases of the junction left unmatched. CDR1 is LNHDA, CDR2 SQIVND, per germline (reference sequence). The CDR3 is 14 amino acids. The CDR3 bases are TGTGCCAGTAGTATCCCGGACAGGTTCTATGGCTACACCTTC. Translation gives CASSIPDRFYGYTF.

This clonotype occurred many times. The J gene is TRBJ2-1, the V gene TRBV12-3 or TRBV12-4, with 8 bases fitting TRBD1. This CDR3 is built from 14 residues. After removal of 10 bases from V and 3 bases from J, the junction contained 8 bases not matched to a gene. The DNA for the CDR3 is TGTGCCACCCTAGACAGGGGTAACTACAATGAGCAGTTCTTC. The encoded protein is CATLDRGNYNEQFF.

This clonotype turned up a few times. For the CDR3, the DNA is TGTGCCAGCAGCATCCAACTGGGGGTGCTCACAGATACGCAGTATTTT. Translation gives CASSIQLGVLTDTQYF. The V and J genes are TRBV7-9 and TRBJ2-3; D assignment may be TRBD1 or TRBD2 (5 bases each). Germline V gene data show CDR1 as SEHNR and CDR2 as FQNEAQ (reference sequence). This CDR3 has 16 amino acids. Trimming cost V 5 bases and J 2 bases, with 17 bases left between them.